This T cell receptor (beta chain) was found in a study of CD8+CD57+ T cells in acquired aplastic anemia. Germline V gene lookup returns CDR1 SEHNR and CDR2 FQNEAQ (reference sequence). Trimming shortened V by 1 base and J by 6 bases, and 13 bases separated the two germline ends. The CDR3 covers 14 residues. There are a few counts of this clonotype. Genomic DNA, serving as template, underwent TCR beta VDJ and CDR3 profiling. Each CDR3 protein is one row after TCRdb ran MiXCR on the reads. The table lists approximately 170,000 distinct CDR3 sequences, about three fifths of them singletons. The receptor was isolated from a human donor in good health. The chain carries TRBV7-9 and TRBJ2-7; TRBD1 is a possible D gene (5 bases). Sequencing was performed on sorted CD4+, CD8+, or CD8+CD57+ T cells (not recorded which) from PBMCs. This chain's CDR3 is CASSLVVSGSEQYF. In nucleotides, the CDR3 is TGTGCCAGCAGCTTAGTAGTGTCAGGGTCCGAGCAGTACTTC.